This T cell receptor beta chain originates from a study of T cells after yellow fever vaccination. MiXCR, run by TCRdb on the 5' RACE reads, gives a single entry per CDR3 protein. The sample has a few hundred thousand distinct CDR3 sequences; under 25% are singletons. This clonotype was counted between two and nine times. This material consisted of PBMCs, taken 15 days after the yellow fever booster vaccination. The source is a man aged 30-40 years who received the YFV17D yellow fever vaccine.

The CDR3 DNA is TGTGCCAGCTCACCGGGACTAGCTTTGGGTGAGCAGTACTTC. The encoded protein is CASSPGLALGEQYF. V gene TRBV18 combines with J gene TRBJ2-7, with 9 bases matching TRBD2. The CDR3 runs 14 residues. Germline V CDR1 and CDR2: KGHSH, LQKENI. Trimming took 3 bases from V and 7 from J; bases not matched to a gene: 7. The whole variable domain, filled in from reference TRBV18 and TRBJ2-7, reads NAGVMQNPRHLVRRRGQEARLRCSPMKGHSHVYWYRQLPEEGLKFMVYLQKENIIDESGMPKERFSAEFPKEGPSILRIQQVVRGDSAAYFCASSPGLALGEQYFGPGTRLTVT.